A single sample is the source of the 15 T cell receptor beta chains below, sequenced in a study of blood T cell repertoires in COVID-19. Profiling relied on immunoSEQ multiplex PCR, and the TCRdb table lists in-frame clones only, not all of them. Among some 150,000 clones listed, around 80% were seen once. The sample comprised peripheral blood. Source of these receptors: a woman aged 45-65 years in a cohort sampled during active or convalescent COVID-19.

V gene TRBV4-1 combines with J gene TRBJ1-5; TRBD1 agrees at 10 bases. Trimming cost V 0 bases and J 2 bases; bases outside gene matches: 10. The germline V gene encodes CDR1 MGHRA and CDR2 YSYEKL. This CDR3 is built from 19 residues. The CDR3 is CASSQEGPGQGFGNQPQHF. CDR3 sequence (DNA): TGCGCCAGCAGCCAAGAGGGCCCGGGACAGGGGTTCGGCAATCAGCCCCAGCATTTT.

The chain couples TRBV6-5 to TRBJ2-1; 8 bases fit TRBD1. The CDR3 extends over 14 amino acids. The germline V gene has CDR1 MNHEY and CDR2 SVGAGI. V dropped 7 bases and J dropped 3; count of bases not matched to a gene: 5. The CDR3 DNA reads TGTGCCAGCATTTGGACAGGGAACTACAATGAGCAGTTCTTC. Protein: CASIWTGNYNEQFF.

The rearrangement joins TRBV18 to TRBJ1-1, with D perhaps TRBD1 (5 bases). From germline, CDR1 is KGHSH and CDR2 LQKENI. The CDR3 contains 14 residues. With 3 bases removed from V and 11 bases from J, the gap between germline ends came to 19 bases. Written as DNA, the CDR3 is TGTGCCAGCTCACCCCGTTCGTCCGGAGGGGACGCTTTCTTT. Translated, it gives CASSPRSSGGDAFF.

This clone has just a few counts. The CDR3 loop is CASSPDRASGYTF. CDR3 nucleotides: TGTGCCAGCTCACCAGACAGGGCCTCAGGCTACACCTTC. V and J are TRBV18 and TRBJ1-2, with 7 nucleotides matching TRBD1. J gave up 8 bases and V 2 bases, and 5 bases lay outside the gene matches. This CDR3 is 13 amino acids long. Germline CDR1 is KGHSH and CDR2 is LQKENI.

The DNA of the CDR3 is TGTGCCAGTCGAGACAGGGGGCGCCGAGGCGGGGAGCTGTTTTTT. It yields the protein CASRDRGRRGGELFF. The chain joins TRBV19 to TRBJ2-2; TRBD1 matches 10 bases. This CDR3 is built from 15 residues. Germline assignment: CDR1 LNHDA and CDR2 SQIVND (reference sequence). The V segment lost 8 bases and the J segment 7 bases; nucleotides outside the gene matches: 10.

This clone occurred once. The chain couples TRBV19 to TRBJ1-6; maybe TRBD1 (5 bases). This CDR3 comprises 14 residues. With 9 bases removed from V and 8 bases from J, the gap between germline ends came to 17 bases. The V gene's germline CDR1 is LNHDA and CDR2 SQIVND (reference sequence). The CDR3 DNA reads TGTGCCAGCGCCCCGGGGTGGGGGGATTCACCCCTCCACTTT. Amino acid sequence: CASAPGWGDSPLHF.

This clone came up once. CDR3 protein: CASSQGRGQGAYSYNEQFF. The CDR3 nucleotides read TGTGCCAGCAGCCAAGGAAGGGGACAGGGAGCTTACTCCTACAATGAGCAGTTCTTC. The chain recombines TRBV4-2 with TRBJ2-1; 9 nucleotides match TRBD1. In germline, CDR1 is LGHNA, CDR2 YNFKEQ. The CDR3 consists of 19 residues. With V trimmed by 1 base and J by 0 bases, 10 bases remained unmatched.

Only one count was recorded for this clone. The genes are TRBV19 and TRBJ1-4; 7 nucleotides agree with TRBD1. The CDR3 sequence is 13 residues long. Germline loops: CDR1 LNHDA, CDR2 SQIVND (reference sequence). J gave up 8 bases and V 8 bases, and 8 bases lay outside the gene matches. CDR3 sequence (DNA): TGTGCCAGTGGGATAGGGGGCCGAGAAAAACTGTTTTTT. Its translation: CASGIGGREKLFF.

The V and J genes are TRBV12-3 or TRBV12-4 and TRBJ2-5; D unresolved. CDR3 size: 11 residues. V was clipped by 6 bases and J by 4 bases, with 6 bases between them. This CDR3 is CASSPGETQYF. As DNA, the CDR3 is TGTGCCAGCAGCCCGGGAGAGACCCAGTACTTC.

The V and J genes are TRBV2 and TRBJ2-7; the match to TRBD2 covers 7 bases. V gave up 6 bases and J gave up 2 bases; unmatched junction bases: 4. This CDR3 is 13 amino acids long. Germline V gives CDR1 SNHLY, CDR2 FYNNEI. The CDR3 loop reads CASRGLNAYEQYF. The CDR3 DNA sequence: TGTGCCAGCAGGGGACTAAACGCCTACGAGCAGTACTTC.

The rearrangement links TRBV27 to TRBJ1-1; 8 positions match TRBD1. V lost 5 bases, J lost 1 base, and 3 bases stayed unmatched. Germline V gives CDR1 MNHEY, CDR2 SMNVEV (reference sequence). This CDR3 is 14 amino acids long. The CDR3: CASSRTGRNTEAFF. The CDR3 coding sequence is TGTGCCAGCAGTCGGACAGGGAGGAACACTGAAGCTTTCTTT.

V is TRBV6-2 or TRBV6-3 and J is TRBJ1-5; 7 positions agree with TRBD1. J was trimmed by 4 bases and V by 6 bases; bases with no gene match: 3. CDR3 size: 13 residues. In germline, CDR1 is MNHEY, CDR2 SVGEGT. The CDR3 DNA reads as TGTGCCAGCAGCACACAGGGGAATCAGCCCCAGCATTTT. Translating gives CASSTQGNQPQHF.

The CDR3 here is CASSPRTGEGYTF. The DNA of the CDR3 is TGTGCCAGCAGCCCACGGACAGGGGAAGGCTACACCTTC. The chain combines TRBV7-8 with TRBJ1-2, with TRBD1 identical over 9 bases. CDR1 and CDR2 (germline): SGHVS, FQNEAQ. The J segment lost 8 bases and the V segment lost 5 bases, leaving 6 bases of the junction unmatched. The CDR3 runs 13 residues.

The rearrangement uses TRBV7-2 and TRBJ2-7; 11 bases align to TRBD2. The CDR3 loop spans 15 amino acids. The V and J ends lost 6 bases and 0 bases, in that order; junction bases with no gene match: 4. The germline V gene has CDR1 SGHTA and CDR2 FQGNSA. CDR3: CASSPSGGYSYEQYF. The DNA of the CDR3 is TGTGCCAGCAGTCCTAGCGGGGGGTACTCCTACGAGCAGTACTTC.

This clone was observed a single time. The chain recombines TRBV7-2 with TRBJ2-3; D perhaps matches TRBD2 (5 bases). This CDR3 spans 15 amino acids. Per germline, CDR1 SGHTA and CDR2 FQGNSA. Trimming cost V 6 bases and J 2 bases, with 15 bases left between them. This CDR3 is CASRRTGRHTDTQYF. The CDR3 DNA reads as TGTGCCAGCAGACGAACGGGGAGACACACAGATACGCAGTATTTT. The entire variable domain, with the rest obtained from reference TRBV7-2 and TRBJ2-3, is as follows: GAGVSQSPSNKVTEKGKDVELRCDPISGHTALYWYRQSLGQGLEFLIYFQGNSAPDKSGLPSDRFSAERTGGSVSTLTIQRTQQEDSAVYLCASRRTGRHTDTQYFGPGTRLTVL.